These 24 T cell receptor beta chains were sequenced from one sample in a study of early T cells in non-severe SARS-CoV-2 infection. TCRdb itself ran the 5' RACE reads through MiXCR, one entry per CDR3 protein. The data hold tens of thousands of distinct CDR3 sequences, with about 7.7% observed a single time. Sequencing was done on a sample of whole blood. Receptors originate from an adult who was a healthcare worker with PCR-confirmed SARS-CoV-2 infection or an uninfected control (not recorded which).

This clonotype was counted only a few times. This chain uses TRBV7-9 with TRBJ2-3; no definite D call. Germline V gene sequence: CDR1 SEHNR, CDR2 FQNEAQ (reference sequence). The V end lost 6 bases, the J end lost 9 bases, and 10 bases lay between the germline ends. The CDR3 length is 11 residues. CDR3: CASSQRGTQYF. Written as DNA, the CDR3 is TGTGCCAGCAGTCAGCGCGGCACGCAGTATTTT.

The CDR3 bases are TGTGCCAGCAGCCCGACAGGAACCGGTCCCCTCTACGAGCAGTACTTC. Amino acids: CASSPTGTGPLYEQYF. The chain links TRBV3-1 to TRBJ2-7; D is possibly TRBD1 (6 bases). The CDR3 loop spans 16 amino acids. Looked up from germline, CDR1 is LGHDT and CDR2 is YNNKEL (reference sequence). V was shortened by 4 bases and J by 3 bases, with 19 bases between the two germline ends.

This clonotype was observed a few times. The chain recombines TRBV28 with TRBJ2-6; a possible D gene is TRBD1 (6 bases). The CDR3 consists of 15 residues. The germline V gene has CDR1 MDHEN and CDR2 SYDVKM. The germline V and J ends were trimmed by 10 bases and 0 bases, with 13 bases remaining between them. The CDR3 DNA is TGTGCCATCACAGGGTCCTCCTCTGGGGCCAACGTCCTGACTTTC. Translating gives CAITGSSSGANVLTF.

Turning to this clonotype: A much larger clonotype is one base distant, so this may be a read error. The CDR3 region is CASRSFSDTSYEQYF. The CDR3 DNA sequence: TGTGCCAGCAGGTCGTTTAGCGACACCTCCTACGAGCAGTACTTC. The V and J genes are TRBV28 and TRBJ2-7, with D possibly being TRBD2 (5 bases). V lost 6 bases to trimming and J lost 0 bases, with 15 bases between them. In germline, CDR1 is MDHEN, CDR2 SYDVKM. This CDR3 comprises 15 residues. Based on the CDR3 plus reference TRBV28 and TRBJ2-7, the full variable domain is DVKVTQSSRYLVKRTGEKVFLECVQDMDHENMFWYRQDPGLGLRLIYFSYDVKMKEKGDIPEGYSVSREKKERFSLILESASTNQTSMYLCASRSFSDTSYEQYFGPGTRLTVT.

The genes are TRBV20-1 and TRBJ2-7; possibly TRBD1 or TRBD2 for D (5 bases each). The V gene lost 4 bases and the J gene lost 0 bases, with 13 bases spanning the gap. The CDR3 has 14 amino acids. Germline V gene sequence: CDR1 DFQATT, CDR2 SNEGSKA (reference sequence). CDR3 nucleotide sequence: TGCAGTGCTACCGGGACGTACCTCTCCTACGAGCAGTACTTC. Encoded protein: CSATGTYLSYEQYF.

In its sample, this clonotype was seen many times. The chain is built from TRBV20-1 and TRBJ2-1; 9 bases line up with TRBD1. V was clipped by 0 bases and J by 5 bases; unmatched bases: 8. Germline V gene sequence: CDR1 DFQATT, CDR2 SNEGSKA (reference sequence). The CDR3 contains 16 residues. CDR3 in DNA: TGCAGTGCTAGAGATGGGAGGAGGACAGGGGACAATGAGCAGTTCTTC. Translated, it gives CSARDGRRTGDNEQFF.

This sequence joins TRBV29-1 and TRBJ2-7; 9 bases align to TRBD2. The CDR3 has 13 amino acids. From germline, CDR1 is SQVTM and CDR2 ANQGSEA. V lost 4 bases to trimming and J lost 2 bases; unmatched junction nucleotides: 3. The CDR3 region is CSVGLAGTYEQYF. The CDR3 region has the DNA TGCAGCGTTGGGCTAGCGGGAACCTACGAGCAGTACTTC.

This sequence joins TRBV5-5 and TRBJ1-1, with 7 positions matching TRBD1. The junction had 10 bases not matched to a gene; V was cut back by 3 bases and J by 8 bases. Germline V gene sequence: CDR1 SGHKS, CDR2 YYEKEE (reference sequence). The CDR3 extends over 14 amino acids. The CDR3 spells CASSWTGQRVEAFF. Here the CDR3 DNA reads TGTGCCAGCAGCTGGACAGGCCAACGCGTAGAAGCTTTCTTT.

This clonotype occurred many times. The V call is TRBV7-6, the J call TRBJ2-3, with 12 nucleotides matching TRBD2. Germline CDR1 reads SGHVS; CDR2 reads FNYEAQ. V lost 4 bases, J lost 2 bases, and 10 bases stayed unmatched. This CDR3 region has 18 residues. The CDR3 is CASSSGLAGGSPTDTQYF. DNA of the CDR3: TGTGCCAGCAGCTCGGGACTAGCGGGTGGCAGTCCCACAGATACGCAGTATTTT.

This clonotype was observed at least ten times. The chain uses TRBV20-1 and TRBJ2-5; 9 nucleotides match TRBD2. The J segment lost 5 bases and the V segment lost 6 bases, leaving 7 bases of the junction unmatched. The CDR3 sequence is 13 residues long. Germline V lookup: CDR1 DFQATT, CDR2 SNEGSKA (reference sequence). DNA of the CDR3: TGCAGTGCAAAATCTAGCGGGATGGAGACCCAGTACTTC. Encoded protein: CSAKSSGMETQYF.

This clonotype was counted at least ten times. This chain connects TRBV28 to TRBJ2-7, with TRBD2 matching over 7 bases. The ends lost 2 bases at V and 5 bases at J; junction bases unmatched: 0. The CDR3 is made up of 12 amino acids. In germline, CDR1 is MDHEN, CDR2 SYDVKM. CDR3 sequence: CASSLGGDEQYF. For the CDR3, the DNA is TGTGCCAGCAGTTTAGGGGGGGACGAGCAGTACTTC.

This clonotype was recorded many times. The CDR3 loop is CASSPPSGTVGGEAFF. The CDR3 nucleotides read TGTGCCAGCAGTCCCCCCTCAGGGACAGTGGGAGGTGAAGCTTTCTTT. This sequence joins TRBV28 and TRBJ1-1, with 7 bases lining up with TRBD1. After removal of 5 bases from V and 7 bases from J, the junction contained 16 bases not matched to a gene. The CDR3 is 16 amino acids. Germline V CDR1 and CDR2: MDHEN, SYDVKM. The entire variable domain, with the rest obtained from reference TRBV28 and TRBJ1-1, is as follows: DVKVTQSSRYLVKRTGEKVFLECVQDMDHENMFWYRQDPGLGLRLIYFSYDVKMKEKGDIPEGYSVSREKKERFSLILESASTNQTSMYLCASSPPSGTVGGEAFFGQGTRLTVV.

This clonotype is labeled large (0.1 to 1%). CDR3 in amino acids: CASSNPGTSGRALTGELFF. The CDR3 DNA reads as TGTGCCAGCAGCAACCCCGGGACTAGCGGGAGGGCCCTCACCGGGGAGCTGTTTTTT. This chain connects TRBV21-1 to TRBJ2-2; the tabulated D call, TRBD2, remains unverified against the DNA. TRBV21-1 is a listed pseudogene. CDR3 size: 19 residues.

This clonotype was seen many times. This sequence joins TRBV7-3 and TRBJ2-7; TRBD2 matches at 9 bases. V gave up 4 bases and J gave up 0 bases; unmatched junction bases: 16. This CDR3 region has 19 residues. CDR1 is SGHTA, CDR2 FQGTGA, per germline. The CDR3 sequence is CASSYTTGRLAGLSYEQYF. The CDR3 coding sequence is TGTGCCAGCAGCTATACTACCGGTAGGCTAGCGGGACTCTCCTACGAGCAGTACTTC.

This clonotype was detected many times. The V and J genes are TRBV5-4 and TRBJ2-3, with 11 bases lining up with TRBD2. This CDR3 has 17 amino acids. The junction had 8 bases not matched to a gene; V was cut back by 3 bases and J by 2 bases. CDR1 and CDR2 from the germline V gene are SGHNT and YYREEE (reference sequence). The CDR3 DNA reads as TGTGCCAGCAGCTCCTTAGCGGGAGGGCCCGCCACAGATACGCAGTATTTT. Protein: CASSSLAGGPATDTQYF.

The chain carries TRBV28 and TRBJ2-3, with TRBD2 identical over 8 bases. This CDR3 spans 15 amino acids. Germline CDR1 MDHEN, CDR2 SYDVKM. The trim removed 3 bases at V and 4 bases at J, leaving 6 bases unmatched. The CDR3 nucleotides read TGTGCCAGCAGTTTCTCAGCGGGAGCCTCAGATACGCAGTATTTT. Amino acids: CASSFSAGASDTQYF. The full variable domain, with the rest looked up from reference TRBV28 and TRBJ2-3, is DVKVTQSSRYLVKRTGEKVFLECVQDMDHENMFWYRQDPGLGLRLIYFSYDVKMKEKGDIPEGYSVSREKKERFSLILESASTNQTSMYLCASSFSAGASDTQYFGPGTRLTVL.

The chain has TRBV2 and TRBJ2-1, with 8 bases aligning to TRBD2. Germline V gene lookup returns CDR1 SNHLY and CDR2 FYNNEI. CDR3 length: 15 residues. Losses at the gene ends were 3 bases for V and 12 bases for J; bases not matched to a gene: 13. Here the CDR3 DNA reads TGTGCCAGCAGTGATCCCCGACGAAGCGGGAGTGGGCAGTTCTTC. It encodes CASSDPRRSGSGQFF.

This clonotype came up a few times. V and J are TRBV6-5 and TRBJ2-1, with 12 bases lining up with TRBD1. Germline CDR1 reads MNHEY; CDR2 reads SVGAGI. The CDR3 is 13 amino acids. The junction had 4 bases not matched to a gene; V was cut back by 6 bases and J by 10 bases. CDR3 DNA: TGTGCCAGCAGGGGACAGGGGGCAAGGGAGCAGTTCTTC. Translating gives CASRGQGAREQFF.

There are a few counts of this clonotype. The V gene is TRBV7-9, the J gene TRBJ1-2; 7 nucleotides agree with TRBD1. This CDR3 region has 14 residues. V lost 5 bases and J lost 7; bases outside the gene matches: 10. CDR1 and CDR2 (germline): SEHNR, FQNEAQ (reference sequence). CDR3 DNA sequence: TGTGCCAGCAGCCACTACGACAGGGACAGTGGCTACACCTTC. Translating it yields CASSHYDRDSGYTF. Combining the CDR3 with reference TRBV7-9 and TRBJ1-2 gives the whole variable domain DTGVSQNPRHKITKRGQNVTFRCDPISEHNRLYWYRQTLGQGPEFLTYFQNEAQLEKSRLLSDRFSAERPKGSFSTLEIQRTEQGDSAMYLCASSHYDRDSGYTFGSGTRLTVV.

This clonotype was seen ten or more times. V and J are TRBV9 and TRBJ2-6, with D perhaps matching TRBD1 (6 bases). Deletions cut 4 bases from V and 0 bases from J, with 11 bases between. The CDR3 has 16 amino acids. The germline V gene encodes CDR1 SGDLS and CDR2 YYNGEE. CDR3 sequence (DNA): TGTGCCAGCAGCACCGGACAGAACTCTGGGGCCAACGTCCTGACTTTC. Protein product: CASSTGQNSGANVLTF.

This clonotype has a handful of counts. This chain joins TRBV23-1 and TRBJ1-5; D remains unclear. TRBV23-1 is treated as an ORF (open reading frame) with a function not yet certain. V was clipped by 4 bases and J by 6 bases, with 13 bases between them. This CDR3 spans 14 amino acids. CDR3 residues: CASSLFQEVQPQHF. The DNA of the CDR3 is TGCGCCAGCAGTCTTTTTCAGGAAGTTCAGCCCCAGCATTTT.

This chain uses TRBV10-1 with TRBJ2-7, with D perhaps TRBD2 (6 bases). V was clipped by 3 bases and J by 0 bases, with 12 bases between them. The CDR3 is 15 amino acids. Germline V gene lookup returns CDR1 WNHNN and CDR2 SYGVQD (reference sequence). The CDR3 sequence is CASSDGASDSYEQYF. In nucleotides, the CDR3 is TGCGCCAGCAGTGATGGGGCTAGCGACTCCTACGAGCAGTACTTC.

This rearrangement joins TRBV19 to TRBJ1-5; no reliable D call. The CDR3 loop spans 13 amino acids. Looked up from germline, CDR1 is LNHDA and CDR2 is SQIVND (reference sequence). Trimming took off 6 bases at V and 7 bases at J, with 13 bases between the two ends. The CDR3 protein is CASSPGRGQPQHF. The DNA of the CDR3 is TGTGCCAGTAGCCCCGGGCGAGGGCAGCCCCAGCATTTT.

A few counts support this clonotype. The chain combines TRBV5-1 with TRBJ2-5; 7 bases agree with TRBD1. The CDR3 extends over 16 amino acids. After removal of 4 bases from V and 1 base from J, the junction contained 10 bases not matched to a gene. Germline CDR1 reads SGHRS; CDR2 reads YFSETQ. The CDR3 here is CASSLRGGQFQETQYF. CDR3 DNA: TGCGCCAGCAGCCTGCGAGGGGGCCAGTTCCAAGAGACCCAGTACTTC.